This TCR beta chain is from a study of shared T cell receptors in the human thymus. Germline V gene data show CDR1 as ENHRY and CDR2 as SYGVKD. CDR3 size: 16 residues. V gave up 0 bases and J gave up 7 bases, with 18 bases separating them. The table came from immunoSEQ multiplex PCR; TCRdb's copy has only in-frame clones and leaves some out. The sample lists about 660,000 clones, more than 75% occurring once. These data also formed part of another study, on human thymus T cells. That paper states: The thymus was resected at corrective cardiac surgery. Gene usage for V and J segments appeared biased in thymic and blood repertoires. Related research reported highly overlapping thymic repertoires among unrelated individuals.

The sequence was collected from a boy younger than two with a congenital heart defect. The sequenced sample consisted of thymocytes. This rearrangement joins TRBV10-3 to TRBJ2-5, with D perhaps TRBD2 (6 bases). The CDR3, as DNA: TGTGCCATCAGTGAGTCGACTCGGGAGATATGGGGGACCCAGTACTTC. Its protein product is CAISESTREIWGTQYF.